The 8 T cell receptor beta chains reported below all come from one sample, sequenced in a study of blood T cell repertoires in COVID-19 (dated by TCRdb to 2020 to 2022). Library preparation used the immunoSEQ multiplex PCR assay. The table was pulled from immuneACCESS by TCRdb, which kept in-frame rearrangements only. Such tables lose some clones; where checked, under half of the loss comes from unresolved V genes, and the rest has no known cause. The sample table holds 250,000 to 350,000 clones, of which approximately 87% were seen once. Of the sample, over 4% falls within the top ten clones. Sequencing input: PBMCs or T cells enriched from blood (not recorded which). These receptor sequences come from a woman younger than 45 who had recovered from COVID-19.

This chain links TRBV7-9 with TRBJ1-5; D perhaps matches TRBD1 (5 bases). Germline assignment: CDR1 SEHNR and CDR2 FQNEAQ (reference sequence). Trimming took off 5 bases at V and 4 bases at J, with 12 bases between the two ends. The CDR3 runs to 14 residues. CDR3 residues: CASSPVGGNQPQHF. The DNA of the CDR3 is TGTGCCAGCAGCCCGGTCGGGGGGAATCAGCCCCAGCATTTT.

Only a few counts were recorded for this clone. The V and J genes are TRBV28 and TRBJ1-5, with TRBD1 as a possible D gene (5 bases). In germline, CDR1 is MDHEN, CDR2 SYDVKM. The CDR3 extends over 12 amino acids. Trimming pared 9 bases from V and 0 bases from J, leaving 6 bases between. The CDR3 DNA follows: TGTGCCAGAGGGGATAGCAATCAGCCCCAGCATTTT. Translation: CARGDSNQPQHF.

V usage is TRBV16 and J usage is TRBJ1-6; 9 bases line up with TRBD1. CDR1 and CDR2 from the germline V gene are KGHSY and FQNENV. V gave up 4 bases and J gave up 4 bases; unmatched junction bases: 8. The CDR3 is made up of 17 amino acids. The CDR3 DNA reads TGTGCCAGCAGCCCCCCCCATGGACAGGGGTATAATTCACCCCTCCACTTT. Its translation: CASSPPHGQGYNSPLHF.

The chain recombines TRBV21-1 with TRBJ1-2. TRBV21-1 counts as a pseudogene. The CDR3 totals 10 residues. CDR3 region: CASRCLGYTF. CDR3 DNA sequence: TGTGCCAGCAGATGTCTAGGCTACACCTTC.

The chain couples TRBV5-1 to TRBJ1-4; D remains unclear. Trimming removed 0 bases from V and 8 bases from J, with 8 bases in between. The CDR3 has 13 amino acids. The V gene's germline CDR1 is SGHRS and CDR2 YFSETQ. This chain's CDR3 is CASSLGVREKLFF. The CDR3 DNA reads TGCGCCAGCAGCTTGGGAGTGCGAGAAAAACTGTTTTTT.

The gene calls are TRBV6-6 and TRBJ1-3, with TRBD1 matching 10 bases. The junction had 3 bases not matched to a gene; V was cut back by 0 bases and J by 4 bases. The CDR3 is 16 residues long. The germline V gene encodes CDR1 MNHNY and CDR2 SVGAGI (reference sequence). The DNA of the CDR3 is TGTGCCAGCAGTTACTCGGACAGGGGGGTGGGAAACACCATATATTTT. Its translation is CASSYSDRGVGNTIYF.

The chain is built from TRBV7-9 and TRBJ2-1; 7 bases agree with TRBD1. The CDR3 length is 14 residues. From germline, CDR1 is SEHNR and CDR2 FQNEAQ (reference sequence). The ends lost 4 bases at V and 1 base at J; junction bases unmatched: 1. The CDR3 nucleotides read TGTGCCAGCAGCTGGGGACAGTCCTACAATGAGCAGTTCTTC. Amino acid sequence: CASSWGQSYNEQFF.

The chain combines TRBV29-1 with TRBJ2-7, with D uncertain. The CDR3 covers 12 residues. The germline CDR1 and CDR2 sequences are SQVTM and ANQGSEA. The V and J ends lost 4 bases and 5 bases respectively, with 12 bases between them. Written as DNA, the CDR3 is TGCAGCGTTGGGTCAGGTAGAGACGAGCAGTACTTC. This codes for CSVGSGRDEQYF.